This T cell receptor beta chain comes out of a study of technical replicates of blood from four donors. The ends lost 2 bases at V and 3 bases at J; junction bases unmatched: 8. Germline V gives CDR1 SGHTS, CDR2 YDEGEE. This CDR3 region has 16 residues. Profiling relied on immunoSEQ multiplex PCR, and the TCRdb table lists in-frame clones only, not all of them. The data contain about 69,000 clones, approximately 89% of them singletons. The genes are TRBV5-8 and TRBJ2-5, with 9 bases identical to TRBD2. The receptor's source is a human donor in good health. Some clones in this sample may be carry-over from other donors' samples. The sequenced sample was PBMCs. CDR3 sequence reads: CASSLGSGGLKETQYF. The CDR3 DNA reads TGTGCCAGCAGCTTAGGTAGCGGGGGCCTGAAAGAGACCCAGTACTTC.